Presented here are 9 T cell receptor beta chains from one specimen sequenced in a study of T cells in Graves' hyperthyroidism and ophthalmopathy. Amplified TCR beta CDR3 regions came from RNA transcripts. HTBI primers were the set used in a first-round RT-PCR of the TCR CDR3. TCRdb redid the calling of the multiplex PCR reads with MiXCR, one entry per CDR3 protein. Of 200,000 to 250,000 distinct CDR3 sequences listed, approximately 16% are singletons. The specimen was blood. Receptor source: a woman aged 18-29 years with Graves' ophthalmopathy.

This clonotype came up many times. This chain connects TRBV9 to TRBJ2-7, with 9 bases fitting TRBD2. The ends lost 4 bases at V and 6 bases at J; junction bases unmatched: 11. This CDR3 is 15 amino acids long. Germline V gives CDR1 SGDLS, CDR2 YYNGEE. The CDR3 nucleotides are TGTGCCAGCAGCCCTGGTAGCGGGAGCGCGGCCGAGCAGTACTTC. It codes for CASSPGSGSAAEQYF.

This clonotype occurred many times. V usage is TRBV6-2 or TRBV6-3 and J usage is TRBJ2-1, with 14 positions matching TRBD2. The CDR3 extends over 19 amino acids. CDR1 and CDR2 (germline): MNHEY, SVGEGT. The V and J ends lost 4 bases and 0 bases, in that order; junction bases with no gene match: 8. The CDR3 DNA follows: TGTGCCAGCAGTTCACGGACTAGCGGGAGGCCGAGCTCCTACAATGAGCAGTTCTTC. Amino acids: CASSSRTSGRPSSYNEQFF.

In this sample, this clonotype turned up many times. This chain uses TRBV18 with TRBJ2-3; D could derive from TRBD1 or TRBD2 (5 bases each). This CDR3 has 14 residues. Germline V gene sequence: CDR1 KGHSH, CDR2 LQKENI. The ends were cut back, 5 bases at V and 2 bases at J, with 11 bases in the middle. The CDR3 protein is CASSGTTLTDTQYF. CDR3 sequence (DNA): TGTGCCAGCTCAGGGACGACCCTCACAGATACGCAGTATTTT. Together with reference TRBV18 and TRBJ2-3, the CDR3 gives the full variable domain: NAGVMQNPRHLVRRRGQEARLRCSPMKGHSHVYWYRQLPEEGLKFMVYLQKENIIDESGMPKERFSAEFPKEGPSILRIQQVVRGDSAAYFCASSGTTLTDTQYFGPGTRLTVL.

A single count supports this clonotype. Germline and junction disagree at one end, which may indicate a read error. The J gene is TRBJ2-7, the V gene TRBV4-1; 11 positions match TRBD2. This CDR3 contains 14 residues. Germline V gene lookup returns CDR1 MGHRA and CDR2 YSYEKL. The CDR3 is CASSQTSGGREQCF. DNA of the CDR3: TGCGCCAGCAGCCAAACTAGCGGGGGTCGCGAGCAGTGCTTC.

Remarks on this clonotype: Given a much more abundant clone one base away, this may be a read error. V usage is TRBV7-6 and J usage is TRBJ1-2; 7 bases line up with TRBD1. Germline-derived CDR1 and CDR2 are SGHVS and FNYEAQ. The CDR3 extends over 13 amino acids. V dropped 0 bases and J dropped 6; count of bases not matched to a gene: 1. The CDR3 coding sequence is TGTGCCAGCAGCTTAGCAGGGGGCCATGGCTACACCTTC. It specifies CASSLAGGHGYTF.

This clonotype was seen more than once but under ten times. The chain uses TRBV6-2 or TRBV6-3 and TRBJ1-2, with D uncertain. The V end lost 0 bases, the J end lost 0 bases, and 11 bases lay between the germline ends. The CDR3 has 16 amino acids. Germline CDR1 is MNHEY and CDR2 is SVGEGT. This CDR3 is CASSYSRTNANYGYTF. The CDR3 DNA is TGTGCCAGCAGTTACTCGAGAACCAATGCTAACTATGGCTACACCTTC.

This clonotype came up many times. The chain combines TRBV7-9 with TRBJ2-1, with D tentatively TRBD2 (6 bases). CDR1 is SEHNR and CDR2 is FQNEAQ in the germline V gene (reference sequence). This CDR3 spans 15 amino acids. Trimming took 1 base from V and 6 from J, leaving 13 bases between them. CDR3 bases: TGTGCCAGCAGCTTAGGTCGGGGGACCCTCAATGAGCAGTTCTTC. Translation gives CASSLGRGTLNEQFF. Supplemented by reference TRBV7-9 and TRBJ2-1, the full variable domain reads DTGVSQNPRHKITKRGQNVTFRCDPISEHNRLYWYRQTLGQGPEFLTYFQNEAQLEKSRLLSDRFSAERPKGSFSTLEIQRTEQGDSAMYLCASSLGRGTLNEQFFGPGTRLTVL.

As concerns this clonotype: The CDR3 end shows no conserved phenylalanine or tryptophan, and so a read error is likely. The limits of the CDR3 on the DNA are not certain, so only TCRdb's listed CDR3 is given. This chain links TRBV29-1 with TRBJ2-1; whether TRBD1, the table's D call, matches the DNA was not checked. Ends included, the CDR3 has 12 residues. In germline, CDR1 is SQVTM, CDR2 ANQGSEA. The CDR3 here is CSVSPSEGRVQT.

This clonotype was seen many times. The V and J genes are TRBV29-1 and TRBJ2-6; D is unclear. Germline CDR1 and CDR2: SQVTM and ANQGSEA. This CDR3 contains 12 residues. With 7 bases removed from V and 11 bases from J, the gap between germline ends came to 15 bases. The CDR3 bases are TGCAGCGCCGTGGGCAGTACCTACGTCCTGACTTTC. Residues: CSAVGSTYVLTF.